These T cell receptor beta chains were read from a single sample in a study of blood T cell repertoires in COVID-19. Assay used: immunoSEQ multiplex PCR; TCRdb lists only in-frame clones, some missing. The top ten hold roughly 6.3% of the sample, which has 50,000 to 65,000 clones, around 83% seen once. Sequenced: peripheral blood. The receptors stem from a human donor in a cohort sampled during active COVID-19. CDR3s include the opening cysteine and the closing phenylalanine or tryptophan. The order of the fields is CDR3 protein, CDR3 length, V gene.

CDR3 protein: CAWTPQGTTNTGELFF
CDR3 length: 16
V gene: TRBV30

CDR3 protein: CASSASFPGQGSYEQYF
CDR3 length: 17
V gene: TRBV7-2

CDR3 protein: CASSLALTSTDTQYF
CDR3 length: 15
V gene: TRBV5-1

CDR3 protein: CASSEERVGTQYF
CDR3 length: 13
V gene: TRBV6-1

CDR3 protein: CASRPRGRGGYETQYF
CDR3 length: 16
V gene: TRBV7-7

CDR3 protein: CASSDYRTSGDYEQFF
CDR3 length: 16
V gene: TRBV6-1

CDR3 protein: CASSQSFVGGRTEYF
CDR3 length: 15
V gene: TRBV16

CDR3 protein: CASSRFSSYNEQFF
CDR3 length: 14
V gene: TRBV2

CDR3 protein: CASSLTGETQYF
CDR3 length: 12
V gene: TRBV12-3/TRBV12-4

CDR3 protein: CASNLRQAGGYTF
CDR3 length: 13
V gene: TRBV28

CDR3 protein: CAISESRAGRPYEQYF
CDR3 length: 16
V gene: TRBV10-3

CDR3 protein: CASKPLSTDTQYF
CDR3 length: 13
V gene: TRBV6-6

CDR3 protein: CASSLGPQGERGYTF
CDR3 length: 15
V gene: TRBV5-4

CDR3 protein: CASSSLAGGGLNEQFF
CDR3 length: 16
V gene: TRBV11-3

CDR3 protein: CASSQGPGGEQYF
CDR3 length: 13
V gene: TRBV3-1/TRBV3-2

CDR3 protein: CASSVDAGQPYEQYF
CDR3 length: 15
V gene: TRBV9

CDR3 protein: CASSSDRAPEAFF
CDR3 length: 13
V gene: TRBV12-3/TRBV12-4

CDR3 protein: CASSQVGLDEQYF
CDR3 length: 13
V gene: TRBV14

CDR3 protein: CASSGTATNEKLFF
CDR3 length: 14
V gene: TRBV18

CDR3 protein: CASSPSGQPQHF
CDR3 length: 12
V gene: TRBV18

CDR3 protein: CASSFRDSWQETQYF
CDR3 length: 15
V gene: TRBV5-4

CDR3 protein: CASSDVSDTQYF
CDR3 length: 12
V gene: TRBV10-2

CDR3 protein: CASIRVPPSYEQYF
CDR3 length: 14
V gene: TRBV9

CDR3 protein: CASSLVGTSMEQFF
CDR3 length: 14
V gene: TRBV5-4

CDR3 protein: CASSGWTEESYGYTF
CDR3 length: 15
V gene: TRBV9

CDR3 protein: CAWSEQNTEAFF
CDR3 length: 12
V gene: TRBV30

CDR3 protein: CASKRGASGTHEQFF
CDR3 length: 15
V gene: TRBV6-5

CDR3 protein: CASTSGAYNEQFF
CDR3 length: 13
V gene: TRBV19

CDR3 protein: CASSLGGRGSYNEQFF
CDR3 length: 16
V gene: TRBV7-8

CDR3 protein: CASSGLAGGNQYF
CDR3 length: 13
V gene: TRBV2

CDR3 protein: CSGGTGVGYTF
CDR3 length: 11
V gene: TRBV29-1

CDR3 protein: CASSPWSGGYGYTF
CDR3 length: 14
V gene: TRBV3-1/TRBV3-2

CDR3 protein: CSAIVQGYYSGANVLTF
CDR3 length: 17
V gene: TRBV29-1

CDR3 protein: CASSQGLGDEETQYF
CDR3 length: 15
V gene: TRBV4-2

CDR3 protein: CASRGVGSPLHF
CDR3 length: 12
V gene: TRBV27

CDR3 protein: CASSQDMDRGANEQFF
CDR3 length: 16
V gene: TRBV4-1

CDR3 protein: CAWSWDRRNEQFF
CDR3 length: 13
V gene: TRBV30

CDR3 protein: CASSQDPGGGYEQYF
CDR3 length: 15
V gene: TRBV3-1/TRBV3-2

CDR3 protein: CASSSGTGGASEAFF
CDR3 length: 15
V gene: TRBV7-3

CDR3 protein: CASSLLDGGRGGELFF
CDR3 length: 16
V gene: TRBV7-8

CDR3 protein: CASSERAGGSNQPQHF
CDR3 length: 16
V gene: TRBV2

CDR3 protein: CASSPGPGRGTEAFF
CDR3 length: 15
V gene: TRBV19

CDR3 protein: CASSHKNTEAFF
CDR3 length: 12
V gene: TRBV19

CDR3 protein: CASSLRQTNSNQPQHF
CDR3 length: 16
V gene: TRBV7-8

CDR3 protein: CASWREGNQFF
CDR3 length: 11
V gene: TRBV6-5

CDR3 protein: CASRRDSNAYEQYF
CDR3 length: 14
V gene: TRBV2

CDR3 protein: CASSPSRQYSNYGYTF
CDR3 length: 16
V gene: TRBV18

CDR3 protein: CASSPQVPETQYF
CDR3 length: 13
V gene: TRBV12-3/TRBV12-4

CDR3 protein: CASSYSSRGFSSGGYTF
CDR3 length: 17
V gene: TRBV6-2/TRBV6-3

CDR3 protein: CASSKGDSPILAEAFF
CDR3 length: 16
V gene: TRBV6-6

CDR3 protein: CAPRGGEAGELFF
CDR3 length: 13
V gene: TRBV10-3

CDR3 protein: CASSLPRATTDTQYF
CDR3 length: 15
V gene: TRBV7-9

CDR3 protein: CASSPPGEETQYF
CDR3 length: 13
V gene: TRBV4-2

CDR3 protein: CASSLVTAFTEAFF
CDR3 length: 14
V gene: TRBV5-5

CDR3 protein: CASRRPGQGGFHGYTF
CDR3 length: 16
V gene: TRBV5-4

CDR3 protein: CASSRQRGATSGTDTQYF
CDR3 length: 18
V gene: TRBV7-9

CDR3 protein: CASSLEVATVLENQYF
CDR3 length: 16
V gene: TRBV7-8

CDR3 protein: CASTLSGLPGNEQFF
CDR3 length: 15
V gene: TRBV5-8

CDR3 protein: CASSPQQGLMGYTF
CDR3 length: 14
V gene: TRBV18

CDR3 protein: CASSYSIEGASYEQYF
CDR3 length: 16
V gene: TRBV6-2/TRBV6-3